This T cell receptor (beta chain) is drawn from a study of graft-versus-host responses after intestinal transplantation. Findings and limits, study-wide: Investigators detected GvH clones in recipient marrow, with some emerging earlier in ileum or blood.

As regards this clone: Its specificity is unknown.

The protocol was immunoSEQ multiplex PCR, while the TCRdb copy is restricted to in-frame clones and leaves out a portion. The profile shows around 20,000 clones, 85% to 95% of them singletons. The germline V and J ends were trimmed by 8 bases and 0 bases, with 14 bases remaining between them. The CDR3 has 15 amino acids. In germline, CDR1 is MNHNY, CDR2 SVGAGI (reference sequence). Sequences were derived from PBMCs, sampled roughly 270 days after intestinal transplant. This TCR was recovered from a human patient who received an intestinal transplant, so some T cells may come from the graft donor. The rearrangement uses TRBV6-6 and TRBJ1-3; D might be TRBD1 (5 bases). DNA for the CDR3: TGTGCCAGCTCGAGCGTCACAGGCTCTGGAAACACCATATATTTT. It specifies CASSSVTGSGNTIYF.